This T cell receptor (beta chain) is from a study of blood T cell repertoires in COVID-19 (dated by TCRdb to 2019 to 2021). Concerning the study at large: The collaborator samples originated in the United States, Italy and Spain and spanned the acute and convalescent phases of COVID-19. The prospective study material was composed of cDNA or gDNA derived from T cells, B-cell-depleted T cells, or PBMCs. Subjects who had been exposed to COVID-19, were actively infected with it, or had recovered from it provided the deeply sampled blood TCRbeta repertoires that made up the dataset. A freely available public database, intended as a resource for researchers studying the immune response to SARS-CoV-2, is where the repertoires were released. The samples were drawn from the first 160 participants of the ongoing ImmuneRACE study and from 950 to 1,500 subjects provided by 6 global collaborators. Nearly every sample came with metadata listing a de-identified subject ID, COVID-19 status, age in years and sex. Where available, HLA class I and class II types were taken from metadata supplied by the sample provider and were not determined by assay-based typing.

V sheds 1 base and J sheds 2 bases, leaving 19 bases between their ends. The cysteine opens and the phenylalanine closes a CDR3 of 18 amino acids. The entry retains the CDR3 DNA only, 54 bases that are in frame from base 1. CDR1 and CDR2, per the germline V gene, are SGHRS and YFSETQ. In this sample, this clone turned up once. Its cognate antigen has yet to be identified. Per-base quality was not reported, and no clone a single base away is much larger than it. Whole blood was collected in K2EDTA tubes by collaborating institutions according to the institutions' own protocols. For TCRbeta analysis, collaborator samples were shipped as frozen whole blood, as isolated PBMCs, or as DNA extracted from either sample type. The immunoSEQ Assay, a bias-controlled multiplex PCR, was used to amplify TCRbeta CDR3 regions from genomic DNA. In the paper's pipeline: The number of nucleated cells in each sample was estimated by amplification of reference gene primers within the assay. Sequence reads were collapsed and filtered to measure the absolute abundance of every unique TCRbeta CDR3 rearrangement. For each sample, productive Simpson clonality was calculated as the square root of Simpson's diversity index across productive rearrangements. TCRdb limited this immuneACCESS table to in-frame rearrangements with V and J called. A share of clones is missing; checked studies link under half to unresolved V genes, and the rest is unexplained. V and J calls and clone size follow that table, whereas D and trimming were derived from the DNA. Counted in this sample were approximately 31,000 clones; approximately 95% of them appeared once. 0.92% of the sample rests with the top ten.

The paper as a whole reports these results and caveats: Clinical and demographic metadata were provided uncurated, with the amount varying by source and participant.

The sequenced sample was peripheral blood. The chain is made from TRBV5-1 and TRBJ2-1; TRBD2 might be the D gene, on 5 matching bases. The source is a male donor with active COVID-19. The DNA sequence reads TGCGCCAGCAGCTTGCTGGTTGTGAGCGGCCAGACCTACAATGAGCAGTTCTTC. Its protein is CASSLLVVSGQTYNEQFF.